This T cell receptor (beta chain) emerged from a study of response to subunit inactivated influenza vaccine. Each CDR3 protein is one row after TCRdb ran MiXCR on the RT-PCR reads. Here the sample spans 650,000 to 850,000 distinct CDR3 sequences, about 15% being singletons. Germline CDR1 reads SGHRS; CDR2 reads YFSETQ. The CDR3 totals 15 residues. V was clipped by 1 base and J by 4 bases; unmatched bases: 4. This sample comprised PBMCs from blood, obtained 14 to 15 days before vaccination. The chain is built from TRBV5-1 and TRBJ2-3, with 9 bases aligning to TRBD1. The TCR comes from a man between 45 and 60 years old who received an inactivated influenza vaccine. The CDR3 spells CASSLTGGISDTQYF. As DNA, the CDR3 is TGCGCCAGCAGCTTGACAGGGGGCATTTCAGATACGCAGTATTTT.